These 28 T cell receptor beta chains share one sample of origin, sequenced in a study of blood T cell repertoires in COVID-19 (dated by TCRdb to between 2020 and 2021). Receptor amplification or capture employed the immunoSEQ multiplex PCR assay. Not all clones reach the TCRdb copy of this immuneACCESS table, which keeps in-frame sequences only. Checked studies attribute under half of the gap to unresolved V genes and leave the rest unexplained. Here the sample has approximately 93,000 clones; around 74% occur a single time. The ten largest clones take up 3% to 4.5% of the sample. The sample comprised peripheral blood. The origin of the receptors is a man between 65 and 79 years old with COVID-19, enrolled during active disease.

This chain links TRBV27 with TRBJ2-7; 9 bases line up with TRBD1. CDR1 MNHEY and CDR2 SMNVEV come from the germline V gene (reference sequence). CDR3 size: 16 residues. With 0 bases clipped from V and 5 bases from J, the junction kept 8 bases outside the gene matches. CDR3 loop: CASSLSTTGGSDEQYF. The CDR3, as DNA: TGTGCCAGCAGTTTATCCACCACAGGGGGCAGCGACGAGCAGTACTTC.

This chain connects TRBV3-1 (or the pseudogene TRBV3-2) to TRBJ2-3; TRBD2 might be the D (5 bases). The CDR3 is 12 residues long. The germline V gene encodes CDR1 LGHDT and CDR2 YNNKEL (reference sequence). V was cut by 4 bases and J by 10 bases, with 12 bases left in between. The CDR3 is CASSLRTLAQYF. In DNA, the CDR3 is TGTGCCAGCAGCCTCCGGACTCTTGCGCAGTATTTT.

The CDR3 loop is CASSLGLYNEQFF. CDR3 coding DNA: TGTGCCAGCAGTTTGGGACTTTACAATGAGCAGTTCTTC. The V gene is TRBV27, the J gene TRBJ2-1; TRBD2 is a possible D gene (6 bases). The CDR3 runs 13 residues. V lost 3 bases and J lost 4, with 7 bases in between. Germline lookup yields CDR1 MNHEY and CDR2 SMNVEV (reference sequence).

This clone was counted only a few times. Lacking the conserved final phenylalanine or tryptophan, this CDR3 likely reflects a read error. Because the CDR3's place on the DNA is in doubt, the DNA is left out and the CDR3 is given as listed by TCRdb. The CDR3 is CASSFPRVRMV. The chain uses TRBV2 and TRBJ1-1. The CDR3 spans 11 amino acids, including both terminal residues. Germline values: CDR1 SNHLY, CDR2 FYNNEI.

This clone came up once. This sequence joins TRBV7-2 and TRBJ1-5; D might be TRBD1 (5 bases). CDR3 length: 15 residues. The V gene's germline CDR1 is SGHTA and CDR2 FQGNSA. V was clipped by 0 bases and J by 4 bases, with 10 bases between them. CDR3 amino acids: CASSLARQGNQPQHF. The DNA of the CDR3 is TGTGCCAGCAGCTTAGCGCGGCAGGGTAATCAGCCCCAGCATTTT.

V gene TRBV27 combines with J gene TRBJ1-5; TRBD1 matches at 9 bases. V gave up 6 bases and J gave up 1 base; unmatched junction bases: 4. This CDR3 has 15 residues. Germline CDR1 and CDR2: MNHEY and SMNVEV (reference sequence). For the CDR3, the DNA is TGTGCCAGCAGATTGACAGGGGGAAGCAATCAGCCCCAGCATTTT. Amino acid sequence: CASRLTGGSNQPQHF.

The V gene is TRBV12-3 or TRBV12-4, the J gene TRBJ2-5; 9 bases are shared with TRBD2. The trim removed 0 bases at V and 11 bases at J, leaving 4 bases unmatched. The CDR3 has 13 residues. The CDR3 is CASSLALAGLQYF. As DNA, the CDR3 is TGTGCCAGCAGTTTAGCGCTAGCGGGATTACAGTACTTC.

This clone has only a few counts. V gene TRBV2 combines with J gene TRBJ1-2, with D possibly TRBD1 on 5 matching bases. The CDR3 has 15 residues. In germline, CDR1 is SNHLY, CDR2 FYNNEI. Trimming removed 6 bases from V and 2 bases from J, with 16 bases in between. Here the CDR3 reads CASSATRGGNYGYTF. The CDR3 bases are TGTGCCAGCAGCGCAACGCGGGGGGGGAACTATGGCTACACCTTC.

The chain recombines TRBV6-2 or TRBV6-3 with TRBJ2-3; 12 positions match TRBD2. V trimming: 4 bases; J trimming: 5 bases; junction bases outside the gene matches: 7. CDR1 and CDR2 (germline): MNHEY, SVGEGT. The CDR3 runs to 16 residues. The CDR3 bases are TGTGCCAGCAGTTTCGGACTAGCGGGAATAATAGATACGCAGTATTTT. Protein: CASSFGLAGIIDTQYF.

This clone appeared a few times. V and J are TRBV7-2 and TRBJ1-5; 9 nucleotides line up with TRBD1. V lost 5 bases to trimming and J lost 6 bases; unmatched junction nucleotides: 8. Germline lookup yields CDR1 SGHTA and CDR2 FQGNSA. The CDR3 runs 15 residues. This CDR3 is CASSLPGTGIQPQHF. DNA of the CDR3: TGTGCCAGCAGCCTACCCGGGACAGGGATTCAGCCCCAGCATTTT.

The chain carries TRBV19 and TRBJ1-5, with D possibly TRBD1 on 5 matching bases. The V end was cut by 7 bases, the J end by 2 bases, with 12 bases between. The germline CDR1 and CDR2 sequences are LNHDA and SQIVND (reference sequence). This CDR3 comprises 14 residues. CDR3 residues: CASIGAIGNQPQHF. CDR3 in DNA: TGTGCCAGTATAGGGGCCATCGGCAATCAGCCCCAGCATTTT.

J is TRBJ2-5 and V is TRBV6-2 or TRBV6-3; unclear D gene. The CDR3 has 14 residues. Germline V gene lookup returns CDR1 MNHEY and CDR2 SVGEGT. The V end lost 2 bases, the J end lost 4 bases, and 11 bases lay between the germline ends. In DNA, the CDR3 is TGTGCCAGCAGTTACGTAGCCGCCCGAGAGACCCAGTACTTC. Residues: CASSYVAARETQYF.

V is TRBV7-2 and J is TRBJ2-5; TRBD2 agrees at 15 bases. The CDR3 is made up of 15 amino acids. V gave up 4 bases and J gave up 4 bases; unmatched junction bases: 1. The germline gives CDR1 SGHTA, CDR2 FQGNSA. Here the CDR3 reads CASSWTSGRAETQYF. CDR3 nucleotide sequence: TGTGCCAGCAGCTGGACTAGCGGGAGGGCAGAGACCCAGTACTTC.

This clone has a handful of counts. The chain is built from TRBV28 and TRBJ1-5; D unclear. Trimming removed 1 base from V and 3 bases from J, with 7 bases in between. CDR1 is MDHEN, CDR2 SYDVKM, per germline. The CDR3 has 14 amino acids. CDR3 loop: CASSLYRNNQPQHF. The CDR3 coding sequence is TGTGCCAGCAGTTTATACAGAAACAATCAGCCCCAGCATTTT.

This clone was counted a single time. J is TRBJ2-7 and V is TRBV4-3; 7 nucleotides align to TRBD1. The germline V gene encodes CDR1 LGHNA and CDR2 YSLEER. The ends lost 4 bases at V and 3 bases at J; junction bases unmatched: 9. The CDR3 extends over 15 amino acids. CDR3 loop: CASSPNPGQLYEQYF. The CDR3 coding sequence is TGCGCCAGCAGCCCCAACCCGGGACAGCTCTACGAGCAGTACTTC.

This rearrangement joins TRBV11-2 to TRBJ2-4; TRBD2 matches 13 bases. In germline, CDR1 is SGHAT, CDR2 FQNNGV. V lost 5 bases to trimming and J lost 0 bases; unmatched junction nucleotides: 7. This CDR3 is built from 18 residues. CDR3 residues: CASSPRTSGSLAKNIQYF. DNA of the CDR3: TGTGCCAGCAGCCCTCGGACTAGCGGGAGCCTAGCCAAAAACATTCAGTACTTC.

In DNA, the CDR3 is TGTGCCAGCAGTGAATTAGTAGGTCGGAGCTCCTACAATGAGCAGTTCTTC. Translated: CASSELVGRSSYNEQFF. V gene TRBV6-1 combines with J gene TRBJ2-1; D gene uncertain. The V end was cut by 2 bases, the J end by 0 bases, with 14 bases between. The CDR3 is 17 residues long. Germline CDR1 is MNHNS and CDR2 is SASEGT.

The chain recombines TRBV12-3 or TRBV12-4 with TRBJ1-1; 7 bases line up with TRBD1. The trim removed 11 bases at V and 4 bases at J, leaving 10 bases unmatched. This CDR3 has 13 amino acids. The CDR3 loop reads CAVAGQVSTEAFF. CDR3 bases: TGTGCCGTAGCAGGACAGGTCTCCACTGAAGCTTTCTTT.

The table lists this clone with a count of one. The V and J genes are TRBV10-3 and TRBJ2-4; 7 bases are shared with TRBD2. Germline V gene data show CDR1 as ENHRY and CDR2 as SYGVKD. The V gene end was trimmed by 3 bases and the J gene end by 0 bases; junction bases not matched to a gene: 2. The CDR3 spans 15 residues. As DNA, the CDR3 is TGTGCCATCAGTGAACAGCGGGAAGCCAAAAACATTCAGTACTTC. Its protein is CAISEQREAKNIQYF.

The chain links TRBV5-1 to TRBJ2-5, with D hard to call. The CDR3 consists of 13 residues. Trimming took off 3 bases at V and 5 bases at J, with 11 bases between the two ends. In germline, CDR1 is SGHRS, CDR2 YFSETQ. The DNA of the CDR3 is TGCGCCAGCAGCTCCCAGCGCGGCGAGACCCAGTACTTC. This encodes CASSSQRGETQYF. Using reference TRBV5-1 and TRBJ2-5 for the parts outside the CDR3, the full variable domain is KAGVTQTPRYLIKTRGQQVTLSCSPISGHRSVSWYQQTPGQGLQFLFEYFSETQRNKGNFPGRFSGRQFSNSRSEMNVSTLELGDSALYLCASSSQRGETQYFGPGTRLLVL.

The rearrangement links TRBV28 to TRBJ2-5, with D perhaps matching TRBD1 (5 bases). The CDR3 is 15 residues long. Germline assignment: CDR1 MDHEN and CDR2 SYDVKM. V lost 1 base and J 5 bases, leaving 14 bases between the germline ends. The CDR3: CASSLSMTVMETQYF. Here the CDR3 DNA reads TGTGCCAGCAGTTTATCCATGACAGTAATGGAGACCCAGTACTTC.

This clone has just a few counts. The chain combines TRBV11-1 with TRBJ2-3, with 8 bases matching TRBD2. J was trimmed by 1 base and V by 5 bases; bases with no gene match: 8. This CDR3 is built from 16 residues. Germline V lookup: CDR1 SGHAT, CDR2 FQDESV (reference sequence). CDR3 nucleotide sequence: TGTGCCAGCAGCGTGGGACTAGTCTTGGGCACAGATACGCAGTATTTT. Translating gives CASSVGLVLGTDTQYF.

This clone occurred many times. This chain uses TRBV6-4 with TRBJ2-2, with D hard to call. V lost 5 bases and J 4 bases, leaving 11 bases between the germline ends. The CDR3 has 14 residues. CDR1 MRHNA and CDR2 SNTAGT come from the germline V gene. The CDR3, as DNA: TGTGCCAGCAGTCCCAGACCGGGCACCGGGGAGCTGTTTTTT. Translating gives CASSPRPGTGELFF.

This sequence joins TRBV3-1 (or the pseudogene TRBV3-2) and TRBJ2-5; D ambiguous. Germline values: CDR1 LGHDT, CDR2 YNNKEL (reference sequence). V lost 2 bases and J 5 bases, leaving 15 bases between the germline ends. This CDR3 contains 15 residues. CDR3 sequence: CASSQNQLLGETQYF. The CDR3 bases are TGTGCCAGCAGCCAAAACCAACTGCTCGGGGAGACCCAGTACTTC.

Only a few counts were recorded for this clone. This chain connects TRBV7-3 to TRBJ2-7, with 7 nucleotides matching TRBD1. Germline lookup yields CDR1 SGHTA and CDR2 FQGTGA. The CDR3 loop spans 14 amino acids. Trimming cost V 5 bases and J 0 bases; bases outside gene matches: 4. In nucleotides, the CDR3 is TGTGCCAGCAGCACCGGGACAGACTCCTACGAGCAGTACTTC. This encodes CASSTGTDSYEQYF. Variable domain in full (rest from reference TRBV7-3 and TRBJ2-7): GAGVSQTPSNKVTEKGKYVELRCDPISGHTALYWYRQSLGQGPEFLIYFQGTGAADDSGLPNDRFFAVRPEGSVSTLKIQRTERGDSAVYLCASSTGTDSYEQYFGPGTRLTVT.

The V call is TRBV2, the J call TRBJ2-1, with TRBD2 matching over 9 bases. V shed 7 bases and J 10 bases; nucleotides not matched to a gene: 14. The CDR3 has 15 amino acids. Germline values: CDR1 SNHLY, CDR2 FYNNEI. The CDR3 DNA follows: TGTGCCAGCACCACGGGGGGACTAGCTACATGGGAGCAGTTCTTC. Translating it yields CASTTGGLATWEQFF.

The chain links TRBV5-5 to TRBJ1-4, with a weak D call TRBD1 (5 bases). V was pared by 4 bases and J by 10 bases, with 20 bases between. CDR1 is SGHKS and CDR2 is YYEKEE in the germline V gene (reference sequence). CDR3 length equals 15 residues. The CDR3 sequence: CASSTFPDKLGKLFF. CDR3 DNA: TGTGCCAGCAGCACCTTTCCGGACAAGTTGGGAAAACTGTTTTTT.

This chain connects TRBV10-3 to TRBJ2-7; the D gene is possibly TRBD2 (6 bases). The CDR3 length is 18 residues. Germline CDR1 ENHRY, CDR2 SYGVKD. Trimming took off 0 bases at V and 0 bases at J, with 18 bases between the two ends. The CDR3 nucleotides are TGTGCCATCAGTGAGTCGGAGGGCGCCGGGACCACCTCCTACGAGCAGTACTTC. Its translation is CAISESEGAGTTSYEQYF.